The 24 T cell receptor beta chains listed next were all sequenced from one sample in a study of cytotoxic CD8 clonotypes in ibrutinib-treated CLL. Produced via immunoSEQ multiplex PCR; TCRdb's table is partial and in-frame only. The sample lists fewer than 400,000 clones, under 70% seen once, with about 6.7% in the top ten. The material was PBMCs, obtained after 36 months of ibrutinib treatment. The source of these receptors is a human donor with chronic lymphocytic leukemia.

V is TRBV12-5 and J is TRBJ2-1, with D maybe TRBD1 (6 bases). The V end lost 2 bases, the J end lost 4 bases, and 15 bases lay between the germline ends. Germline V gene sequence: CDR1 LGHNT, CDR2 FRNRAP. This CDR3 contains 16 residues. CDR3 in DNA: TGTGCTAGTGGTTTGTTCCCGGGACAACCGTACAATGAGCAGTTCTTC. It is translated as CASGLFPGQPYNEQFF.

This clone was detected a few times. This rearrangement joins TRBV2 to TRBJ1-2, with D unclear. Germline V gives CDR1 SNHLY, CDR2 FYNNEI. V dropped 6 bases and J dropped 4 bases, with 15 bases sitting between them. This CDR3 has 14 residues. CDR3 sequence: CASRPFGLVYGYTF. CDR3 in DNA: TGTGCCAGCAGGCCGTTCGGCCTCGTCTATGGCTACACCTTC.

The V call is TRBV6-5, the J call TRBJ2-7; no firm D call. This CDR3 contains 15 residues. V was shortened by 3 bases and J by 4 bases, with 16 bases between the two germline ends. The V gene's germline CDR1 is MNHEY and CDR2 SVGAGI. The CDR3 DNA reads as TGTGCCAGCAGTTATGTTACGGGTATACTTTACGAGCAGTACTTC. This gives the protein CASSYVTGILYEQYF.

Remarks on this clone: The same CDR3 can be traced to other DNA sequences in this sample. The V gene is TRBV6-5, the J gene TRBJ1-5, with D possibly TRBD1 on 5 matching bases. V dropped 0 bases and J dropped 2 bases, with 5 bases sitting between them. This CDR3 contains 14 residues. Germline V gives CDR1 MNHEY, CDR2 SVGAGI. CDR3 in DNA: TGTGCCAGCAGTTACTCGGGGGGCAATCAGCCCCAGCATTTT. Protein product: CASSYSGGNQPQHF.

The chain recombines TRBV6-6 with TRBJ2-1; possibly TRBD2 for D (6 bases). The germline gives CDR1 MNHNY, CDR2 SVGAGI (reference sequence). Trimming removed 4 bases from V and 8 bases from J, with 21 bases in between. The CDR3 is 16 amino acids. CDR3 DNA sequence: TGTGCCAGCAGTTTCTACCCCTCGGGGGAAAGGGATGAGCAGTTCTTC. Translating it yields CASSFYPSGERDEQFF.

The genes are TRBV27 and TRBJ2-7; 8 bases agree with TRBD1. Germline CDR1 MNHEY, CDR2 SMNVEV (reference sequence). V was pared by 6 bases and J by 0 bases, with 4 bases of the junction left unmatched. This CDR3 spans 14 amino acids. Here the CDR3 reads CASRRTGPSYEQYF. In nucleotides, the CDR3 is TGTGCCAGCAGACGGACAGGGCCCTCCTACGAGCAGTACTTC.

The chain uses TRBV19 and TRBJ2-1; the D gene is possibly TRBD2 (5 bases). The CDR3 covers 15 residues. V was pared by 7 bases and J by 2 bases, with 15 bases between. In germline, CDR1 is LNHDA, CDR2 SQIVND (reference sequence). CDR3 nucleotide sequence: TGTGCCAGTACCCCTCCCGGGGTAGCCTACAATGAGCAGTTCTTC. Translated: CASTPPGVAYNEQFF.

The chain employs TRBV29-1 and TRBJ1-2; D unresolved. Germline CDR1 SQVTM, CDR2 ANQGSEA. Trimming took off 4 bases at V and 4 bases at J, with 19 bases between the two ends. The CDR3 contains 15 residues. The CDR3 DNA sequence: TGCAGCGTTGTTCTCCCCATTCACCGGGGCTATGGCTACACCTTC. This codes for CSVVLPIHRGYGYTF.

The chain has TRBV27 and TRBJ1-1; D ambiguous. Germline values: CDR1 MNHEY, CDR2 SMNVEV (reference sequence). The CDR3 spans 16 residues. With 2 bases removed from V and 1 base from J, the gap between germline ends came to 14 bases. In nucleotides, the CDR3 is TGTGCCAGCAGTTTAAAGTCCCCCTGGGGGAACACTGAAGCTTTCTTT. It is translated as CASSLKSPWGNTEAFF.

The J gene is TRBJ1-1, the V gene TRBV29-1; D remains ambiguous. V was clipped by 6 bases and J by 1 base, with 9 bases between them. The germline V gene has CDR1 SQVTM and CDR2 ANQGSEA. The CDR3 is 12 residues long. CDR3 nucleotides: TGCAGCGTGGTAAGACGGAACACTGAAGCTTTCTTT. Amino acids: CSVVRRNTEAFF.

The V gene is TRBV9, the J gene TRBJ2-1; TRBD2 matches at 10 bases. V lost 2 bases to trimming and J lost 9 bases; unmatched junction nucleotides: 5. CDR3 length equals 14 residues. The germline V gene has CDR1 SGDLS and CDR2 YYNGEE. The CDR3 region is CASSVLAGVSEQFF. The CDR3 DNA reads as TGTGCCAGCAGCGTGCTAGCGGGAGTCAGTGAGCAGTTCTTC.

The chain uses TRBV29-1 and TRBJ1-2; TRBD1 might be the D (5 bases). In germline, CDR1 is SQVTM, CDR2 ANQGSEA. Trimming removed 3 bases at V and 4 bases at J, with 12 bases between. The CDR3 spans 13 residues. The DNA of the CDR3 is TGCAGCGTTGAGTATCGACAGAGCTATGGCTACACCTTC. It specifies CSVEYRQSYGYTF.

This clone was detected only a few times. This sequence joins TRBV7-2 and TRBJ2-3; D perhaps matches TRBD2 (5 bases). The CDR3 has 14 amino acids. V lost 5 bases and J lost 0, with 9 bases in between. Germline CDR1 is SGHTA and CDR2 is FQGNSA. In nucleotides, the CDR3 is TGTGCCAGCAGCAGCGGATCTAGCACAGATACGCAGTATTTT. Protein sequence: CASSSGSSTDTQYF. Looking up the rest from reference TRBV7-2 and TRBJ2-3 gives the full variable domain: GAGVSQSPSNKVTEKGKDVELRCDPISGHTALYWYRQSLGQGLEFLIYFQGNSAPDKSGLPSDRFSAERTGGSVSTLTIQRTQQEDSAVYLCASSSGSSTDTQYFGPGTRLTVL.

The chain employs TRBV4-3 and TRBJ2-7; 10 bases fit TRBD1. V dropped 5 bases and J dropped 4; count of bases not matched to a gene: 8. This CDR3 region has 15 residues. Germline assignment: CDR1 LGHNA and CDR2 YSLEER. This CDR3 is CASSSRDRGIYEQYF. The CDR3 coding sequence is TGCGCCAGCAGCAGCCGGGACAGGGGTATATACGAGCAGTACTTC.

The chain uses TRBV9 and TRBJ2-1; TRBD1 is a possible D gene (6 bases). Germline lookup yields CDR1 SGDLS and CDR2 YYNGEE. The CDR3 spans 14 residues. The V gene lost 1 base and the J gene lost 9 bases, with 14 bases spanning the gap. This CDR3 is CASSVNHRAVEQFF. The CDR3, as DNA: TGTGCCAGCAGCGTAAATCACAGGGCGGTTGAGCAGTTCTTC.

The gene calls are TRBV5-1 and TRBJ1-1; a possible D gene is TRBD1 (6 bases). Germline V gives CDR1 SGHRS, CDR2 YFSETQ. V was cut by 0 bases and J by 9 bases, with 12 bases left in between. This CDR3 is built from 13 residues. The CDR3 DNA is TGCGCCAGCAGCTTGGTTGCCGGGGGCAAAGCTTTCTTT. Its translation is CASSLVAGGKAFF. The full variable domain, in which reference TRBV5-1 and TRBJ1-1 provide the parts outside the CDR3, is KAGVTQTPRYLIKTRGQQVTLSCSPISGHRSVSWYQQTPGQGLQFLFEYFSETQRNKGNFPGRFSGRQFSNSRSEMNVSTLELGDSALYLCASSLVAGGKAFFGQGTRLTVV.

J is TRBJ2-1 and V is TRBV11-3, with TRBD2 matching over 9 bases. Per the germline V gene, CDR1 is SGHNT and CDR2 is YENEEA. The CDR3 has 19 residues. The V gene end was trimmed by 6 bases and the J gene end by 0 bases; junction bases not matched to a gene: 15. The CDR3: CASSLTSGSTLSSYNEQFF. In DNA, the CDR3 is TGTGCCAGCAGTTTAACTAGCGGGTCCACTCTCTCCTCCTACAATGAGCAGTTCTTC.

This clone was counted a single time. The CDR3, as DNA: TGTGCCAGCAGCTGGACAGCCTTTAGCACAGATACGCAGTATTTT. Residues: CASSWTAFSTDTQYF. The chain has TRBV6-5 and TRBJ2-3; a possible D gene is TRBD1 (6 bases). Germline values: CDR1 MNHEY, CDR2 SVGAGI. Trimming removed 6 bases at V and 0 bases at J, with 13 bases between. The CDR3 is made up of 15 amino acids.

V is TRBV9 and J is TRBJ2-2; 8 positions agree with TRBD2. Trimming at V came to 4 bases and at J to 0 bases, leaving 8 bases not matched to a gene. Germline V CDR1 and CDR2: SGDLS, YYNGEE. The CDR3 is made up of 17 amino acids. In DNA, the CDR3 is TGTGCCAGCAGCACACAAGGCGGGAGGACGAACACCGGGGAGCTGTTTTTT. It translates to CASSTQGGRTNTGELFF.

The chain employs TRBV9 and TRBJ2-7; D is ambiguous. Looked up from germline, CDR1 is SGDLS and CDR2 is YYNGEE. V was cut by 0 bases and J by 5 bases, with 12 bases left in between. The CDR3 totals 14 residues. In DNA, the CDR3 is TGTGCCAGCAGCGTAGGTGTTTGGGGAAACGAGCAGTACTTC. It translates to CASSVGVWGNEQYF.

The rearrangement joins TRBV6-6 to TRBJ1-2; D call uncertain. Germline CDR1 is MNHNY and CDR2 is SVGAGI (reference sequence). The CDR3 consists of 14 residues. Trimming took off 0 bases at V and 1 base at J, with 6 bases between the two ends. CDR3: CASSYSGSNYGYTF. The CDR3 DNA reads as TGTGCCAGCAGTTACTCGGGGAGTAACTATGGCTACACCTTC.

This clone was detected only a few times. This chain uses TRBV27 with TRBJ1-2; D is undetermined. Per germline, CDR1 MNHEY and CDR2 SMNVEV (reference sequence). The CDR3 loop spans 12 amino acids. Trimming stripped 5 bases from V and 8 bases from J, with 12 bases between. DNA for the CDR3: TGTGCCAGCAGTGCAGGTTTCGGAGGCTACACCTTC. Amino acid sequence: CASSAGFGGYTF.

The chain uses TRBV5-6 and TRBJ2-2; TRBD1 matches at 8 bases. This CDR3 is 16 amino acids long. The junction had 5 bases not matched to a gene; V was cut back by 4 bases and J by 0 bases. Germline V gene data show CDR1 as SGHDT and CDR2 as YYEEEE. As DNA, the CDR3 is TGTGCCAGCAGCGAAGGACAGGGTACGAACACCGGGGAGCTGTTTTTT. Protein: CASSEGQGTNTGELFF.

The CDR3 region has the DNA TGTGCCAGCAGCTCCGTCAGGGGTGCCTATGGCTACACCTTC. It yields the protein CASSSVRGAYGYTF. The chain couples TRBV7-6 to TRBJ1-2, with a possible D match to TRBD1 (6 bases). With 4 bases removed from V and 4 bases from J, the gap between germline ends came to 13 bases. CDR1 is SGHVS, CDR2 FNYEAQ, per germline. This CDR3 has 14 amino acids. The full variable domain, in which reference TRBV7-6 and TRBJ1-2 provide the parts outside the CDR3, is GAGVSQSPRYKVTKRGQDVALRCDPISGHVSLYWYRQALGQGPEFLTYFNYEAQQDKSGLPNDRFSAERPEGSISTLTIQRTEQRDSAMYRCASSSVRGAYGYTFGSGTRLTVV.